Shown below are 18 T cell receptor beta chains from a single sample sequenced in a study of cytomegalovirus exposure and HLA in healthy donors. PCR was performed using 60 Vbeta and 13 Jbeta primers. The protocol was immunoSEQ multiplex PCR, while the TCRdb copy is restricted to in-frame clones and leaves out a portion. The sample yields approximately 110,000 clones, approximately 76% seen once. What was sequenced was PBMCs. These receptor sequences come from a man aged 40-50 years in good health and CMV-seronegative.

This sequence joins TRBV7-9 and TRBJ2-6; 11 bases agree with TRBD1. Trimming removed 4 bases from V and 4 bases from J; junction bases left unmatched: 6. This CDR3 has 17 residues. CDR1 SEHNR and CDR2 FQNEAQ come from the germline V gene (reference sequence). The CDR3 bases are TGTGCCAGCAGCTACTCCGGACAGGGGGCCGGGGCCAACGTCCTGACTTTC. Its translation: CASSYSGQGAGANVLTF.

The chain's CDR3 is CASSRGGAQETQYF. CDR3 bases: TGTGCCAGCAGTCGAGGTGGGGCACAGGAGACCCAGTACTTC. V gene TRBV7-6 combines with J gene TRBJ2-5; possibly TRBD1 for D (5 bases). V gave up 6 bases and J gave up 5 bases, with 16 bases separating them. The CDR3 consists of 14 residues. In germline, CDR1 is SGHVS, CDR2 FNYEAQ.

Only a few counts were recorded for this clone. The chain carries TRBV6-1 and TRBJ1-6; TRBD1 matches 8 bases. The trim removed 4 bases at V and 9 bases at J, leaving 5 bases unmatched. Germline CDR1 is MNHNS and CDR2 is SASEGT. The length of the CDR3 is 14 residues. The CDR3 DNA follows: TGTGCCAGCAGTGTGACAGGGGACGGTTCACCCCTCCACTTT. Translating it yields CASSVTGDGSPLHF.

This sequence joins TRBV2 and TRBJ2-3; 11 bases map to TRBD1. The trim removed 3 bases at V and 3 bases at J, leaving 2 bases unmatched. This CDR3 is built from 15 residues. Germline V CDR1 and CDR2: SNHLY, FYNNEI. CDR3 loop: CASSEDRGLTDTQYF. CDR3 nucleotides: TGTGCCAGCAGTGAGGACAGGGGGCTTACAGATACGCAGTATTTT.

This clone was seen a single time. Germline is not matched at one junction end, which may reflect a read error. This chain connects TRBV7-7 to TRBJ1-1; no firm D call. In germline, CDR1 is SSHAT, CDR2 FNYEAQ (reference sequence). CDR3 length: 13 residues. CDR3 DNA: TGTGCTAGCAGCCGCGGGCGGACCACTGAAGCTTTCTTT. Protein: CASSRGRTTEAFF.

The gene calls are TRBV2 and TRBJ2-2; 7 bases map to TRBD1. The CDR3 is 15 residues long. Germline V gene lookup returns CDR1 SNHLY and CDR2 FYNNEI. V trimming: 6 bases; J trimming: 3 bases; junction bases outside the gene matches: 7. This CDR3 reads CASRPGQVHTGELFF. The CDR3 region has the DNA TGTGCCAGCAGACCTGGACAGGTTCACACCGGGGAGCTGTTTTTT.

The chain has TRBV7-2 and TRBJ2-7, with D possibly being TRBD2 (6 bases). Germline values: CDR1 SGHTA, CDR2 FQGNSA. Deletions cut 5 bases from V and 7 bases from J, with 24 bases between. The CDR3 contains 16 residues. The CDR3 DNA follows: TGTGCCAGCAGCATACCCCGGGGGACGCCGGCTCGTGAGCAGTACTTC. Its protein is CASSIPRGTPAREQYF.

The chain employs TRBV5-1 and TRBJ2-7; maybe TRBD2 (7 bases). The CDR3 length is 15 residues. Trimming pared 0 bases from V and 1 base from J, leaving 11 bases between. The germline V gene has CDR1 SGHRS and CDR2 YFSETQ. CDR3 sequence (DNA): TGCGCCAGCAGCTTGGGGGAGGGACAATCCTACGAGCAGTACTTC. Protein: CASSLGEGQSYEQYF. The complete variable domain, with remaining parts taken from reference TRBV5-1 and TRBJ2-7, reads KAGVTQTPRYLIKTRGQQVTLSCSPISGHRSVSWYQQTPGQGLQFLFEYFSETQRNKGNFPGRFSGRQFSNSRSEMNVSTLELGDSALYLCASSLGEGQSYEQYFGPGTRLTVT.

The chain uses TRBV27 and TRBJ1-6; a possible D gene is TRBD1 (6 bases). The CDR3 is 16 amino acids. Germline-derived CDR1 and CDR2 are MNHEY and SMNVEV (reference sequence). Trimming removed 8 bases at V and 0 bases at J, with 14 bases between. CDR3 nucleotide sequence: TGTGCCAGCGGATCGGACAGAAGCTCCTATAATTCACCCCTCCACTTT. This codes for CASGSDRSSYNSPLHF.

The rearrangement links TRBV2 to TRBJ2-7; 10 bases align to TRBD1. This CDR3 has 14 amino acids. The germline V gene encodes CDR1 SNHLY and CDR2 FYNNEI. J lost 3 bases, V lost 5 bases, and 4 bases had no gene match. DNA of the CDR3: TGTGCCAGCAGTCCGGACAGGGGGAACTACGAGCAGTACTTC. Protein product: CASSPDRGNYEQYF.

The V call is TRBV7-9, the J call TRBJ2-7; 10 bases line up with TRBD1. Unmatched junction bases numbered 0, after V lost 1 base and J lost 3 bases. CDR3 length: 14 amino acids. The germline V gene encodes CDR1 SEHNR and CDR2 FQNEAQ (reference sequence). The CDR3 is CASSLGDRGYEQYF. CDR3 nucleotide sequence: TGTGCCAGCAGCTTAGGGGACAGGGGCTACGAGCAGTACTTC.

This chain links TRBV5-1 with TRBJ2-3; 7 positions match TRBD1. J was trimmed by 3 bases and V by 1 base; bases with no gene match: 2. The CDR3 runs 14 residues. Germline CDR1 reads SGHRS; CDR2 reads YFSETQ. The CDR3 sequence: CASSLTGETDTQYF. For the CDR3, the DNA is TGCGCCAGCAGCTTGACAGGGGAAACAGATACGCAGTATTTT.

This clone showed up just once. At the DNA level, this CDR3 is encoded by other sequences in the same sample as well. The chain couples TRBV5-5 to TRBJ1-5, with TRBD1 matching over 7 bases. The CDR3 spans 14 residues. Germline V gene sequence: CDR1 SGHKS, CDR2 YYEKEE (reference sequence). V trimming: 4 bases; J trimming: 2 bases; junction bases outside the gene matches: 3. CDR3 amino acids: CASSRDRGNQPQHF. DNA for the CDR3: TGTGCCAGCAGCCGTGACAGGGGCAATCAGCCCCAGCATTTT. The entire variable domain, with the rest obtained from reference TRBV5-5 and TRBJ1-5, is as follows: DAGVTQSPTHLIKTRGQQVTLRCSPISGHKSVSWYQQVLGQGPQFIFQYYEKEERGRGNFPDRFSARQFPNYSSELNVNALLLGDSALYLCASSRDRGNQPQHFGDGTRLSIL.

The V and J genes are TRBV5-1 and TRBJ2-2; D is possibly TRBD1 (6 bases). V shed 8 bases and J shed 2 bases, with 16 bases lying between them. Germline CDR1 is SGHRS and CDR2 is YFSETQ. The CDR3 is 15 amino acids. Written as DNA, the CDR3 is TGCGCCAGTCGGAGGACAGCTATTAACACCGGGGAGCTGTTTTTT. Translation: CASRRTAINTGELFF. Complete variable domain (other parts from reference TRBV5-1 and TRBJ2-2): KAGVTQTPRYLIKTRGQQVTLSCSPISGHRSVSWYQQTPGQGLQFLFEYFSETQRNKGNFPGRFSGRQFSNSRSEMNVSTLELGDSALYLCASRRTAINTGELFFGEGSRLTVL.

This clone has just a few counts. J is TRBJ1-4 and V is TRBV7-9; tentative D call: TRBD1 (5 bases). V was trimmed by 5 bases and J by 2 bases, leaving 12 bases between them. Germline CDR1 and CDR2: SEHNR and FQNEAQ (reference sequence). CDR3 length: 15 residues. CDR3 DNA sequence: TGTGCCAGCAGCCACGACCCAGGGACTAATGAAAAACTGTTTTTT. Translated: CASSHDPGTNEKLFF.

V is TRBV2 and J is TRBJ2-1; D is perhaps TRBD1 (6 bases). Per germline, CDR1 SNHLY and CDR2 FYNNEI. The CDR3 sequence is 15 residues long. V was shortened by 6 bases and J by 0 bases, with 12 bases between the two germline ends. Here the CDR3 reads CASREDRSSYNEQFF. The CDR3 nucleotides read TGTGCCAGCAGGGAGGACAGAAGCTCCTACAATGAGCAGTTCTTC.

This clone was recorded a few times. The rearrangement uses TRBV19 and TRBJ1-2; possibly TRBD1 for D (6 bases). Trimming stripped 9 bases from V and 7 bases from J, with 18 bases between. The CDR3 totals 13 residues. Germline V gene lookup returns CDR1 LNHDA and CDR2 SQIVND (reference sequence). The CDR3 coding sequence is TGTGCCAGCCAAGACAATCACAGGGTTGGCTACACCTTC. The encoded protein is CASQDNHRVGYTF. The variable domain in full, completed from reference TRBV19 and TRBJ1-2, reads DGGITQSPKYLFRKEGQNVTLSCEQNLNHDAMYWYRQDPGQGLRLIYYSQIVNDFQKGDIAEGYSVSREKKESFPLTVTSAQKNPTAFYLCASQDNHRVGYTFGSGTRLTVV.

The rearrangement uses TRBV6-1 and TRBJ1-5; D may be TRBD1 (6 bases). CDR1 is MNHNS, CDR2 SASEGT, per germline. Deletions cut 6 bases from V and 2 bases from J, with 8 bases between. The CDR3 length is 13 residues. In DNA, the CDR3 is TGTGCCAGCAGCCGGACAGGCAATCAGCCCCAGCATTTT. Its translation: CASSRTGNQPQHF.